This note documents a single T cell receptor beta chain sequence. TCRdb's copy holds only in-frame clones and misses some; the assay was immunoSEQ multiplex PCR. Of approximately 100,000 clones listed, roughly 72% are singletons. This specimen belongs to a study of blood T cell repertoires in COVID-19. Study-level information: The analysed material was cDNA or gDNA that came from T cells, B-cell-depleted T cells, or PBMCs.

Input material: peripheral blood. This TCR was sampled from a man older than 75 with acute or convalescent COVID-19.

The CDR3 DNA follows: TGTGCCACGGGGACAGGGGGTTCAGATACGCAGTATTTT. This gives the protein CATGTGGSDTQYF. V is TRBV25-1 and J is TRBJ2-3; 11 nucleotides align to TRBD1. The CDR3 covers 13 residues. V lost 10 bases and J lost 4; bases outside the gene matches: 4. The V gene's germline CDR1 is MGHDK and CDR2 SYGVNS. Looking up the rest from reference TRBV25-1 and TRBJ2-3 gives the full variable domain: EADIYQTPRYLVIGTGKKITLECSQTMGHDKMYWYQQDPGMELHLIHYSYGVNSTEKGDLSSESTVSRIRTEHFPLTLESARPSHTSQYLCATGTGGSDTQYFGPGTRLTVL.